A single TCR beta chain is shown here with its context. This sample stems from a study of blood T cell repertoires in COVID-19. Some clones are missing from TCRdb's copy, which holds only in-frame ones; the method was immunoSEQ multiplex PCR. Among hundreds of thousands of clones listed, about 90% were seen once. Assignments of participants to cohorts depended upon their own reported clinical history. The V gene's germline CDR1 is SGHRS and CDR2 YFSETQ. After removal of 4 bases from V and 4 bases from J, the junction contained 6 bases not matched to a gene. The CDR3 is 15 residues long. The sequencing sample was made of PBMCs or T cells enriched from blood (not recorded which). This TCR was sampled from a man aged 35 to 55 in a cohort exposed to, infected with or recovered from COVID-19 (not recorded which). The chain couples TRBV5-1 to TRBJ2-3; 10 bases match TRBD1. CDR3 nucleotide sequence: TGCGCCAGCAGCCCGGGACAGGGGAAGGCAGATACGCAGTATTTT. This encodes CASSPGQGKADTQYF. Supplemented by reference TRBV5-1 and TRBJ2-3, the full variable domain reads KAGVTQTPRYLIKTRGQQVTLSCSPISGHRSVSWYQQTPGQGLQFLFEYFSETQRNKGNFPGRFSGRQFSNSRSEMNVSTLELGDSALYLCASSPGQGKADTQYFGPGTRLTVL.